This is a list of T cell receptor beta chains from one sample in a study of cytomegalovirus exposure and HLA in healthy donors. Profiling relied on immunoSEQ multiplex PCR, and the TCRdb table lists in-frame clones only, not all of them. The profile shows 100,000 to 150,000 clones, approximately 94% of them singletons. Sequencing was performed on PBMCs. The receptors derive from a man between 18 and 35 years old in good health and CMV-seronegative. CDR3s include the opening cysteine and the closing phenylalanine or tryptophan. Fields, in order: CDR3 length, D gene, J gene, V gene, clone size, CDR3 protein, CDR3 DNA. D genes are given only for firm matches. A row's size may be missing; if present it is once, few, many or a size class.

length: 16; D: .; J: TRBJ2-1; V: TRBV15; size: .; CDR3: CATSRGASRTYNEQFF; DNA: TGTGCCACCAGCAGAGGGGCTAGCCGTACCTACAATGAGCAGTTCTTC
length: 13; D: TRBD1; J: TRBJ1-1; V: TRBV30; size: .; CDR3: CAWSVQGVTEAFF; DNA: TGTGCCTGGAGTGTACAGGGGGTAACTGAAGCTTTCTTT
length: 15; D: .; J: TRBJ2-2; V: TRBV7-2; size: .; CDR3: CASSLVTSGTGELFF; DNA: TGTGCCAGCAGCTTAGTTACTTCGGGCACCGGGGAGCTGTTTTTT
length: 13; D: .; J: TRBJ2-3; V: TRBV30; size: .; CDR3: CAWMVGSTDTQYF; DNA: TGTGCCTGGATGGTGGGGAGTACAGATACGCAGTATTTT
length: 15; D: TRBD1; J: TRBJ2-2; V: TRBV27; size: .; CDR3: CASSLWSGGTGELFF; DNA: TGTGCCAGCAGTTTATGGTCAGGGGGTACCGGGGAGCTGTTTTTT
length: 19; D: TRBD2; J: TRBJ2-4; V: TRBV19; size: once; CDR3: CASSIGRLAGTRAKNIQYF; DNA: TGTGCCAGTAGTATCGGGAGACTAGCGGGAACGAGGGCCAAAAACATTCAGTACTTC
length: 14; D: .; J: TRBJ2-7; V: TRBV11-3; size: .; CDR3: CASRGVRGTYEQYF; DNA: TGTGCCAGCCGGGGTGTGAGGGGGACCTACGAGCAGTACTTC
length: 15; D: TRBD1; J: TRBJ2-7; V: TRBV12-5; size: .; CDR3: CASGSGTGGGYEQYF; DNA: TGTGCTAGTGGTTCAGGGACAGGGGGCGGCTACGAGCAGTACTTC
length: 15; D: .; J: TRBJ1-1; V: TRBV14; size: .; CDR3: CASSQDLRGNTEAFF; DNA: TGTGCCAGCAGCCAAGATCTAAGGGGGAACACTGAAGCTTTCTTT
length: 12; D: .; J: TRBJ2-7; V: TRBV5-1; size: .; CDR3: CASRPDSYEQYF; DNA: TGCGCCAGCAGACCAGACTCCTACGAGCAGTACTTC
length: 15; D: .; J: TRBJ1-3; V: TRBV9; size: .; CDR3: CASSATTGSGNTIYF; DNA: TGTGCCAGCAGCGCCACGACAGGCTCTGGAAACACCATATATTTT
length: 13; D: .; J: TRBJ2-5; V: TRBV6-5; size: once; CDR3: CASSDTGPETQYF; DNA: TGTGCCAGCAGTGATACAGGGCCAGAGACCCAGTACTTC
length: 19; D: TRBD2; J: TRBJ2-3; V: TRBV7-2; size: .; CDR3: CASSSTLAGLAGGADTQYF; DNA: TGTGCCAGCAGCTCCACACTAGCCGGACTAGCGGGAGGGGCAGATACGCAGTATTTT
length: 14; D: TRBD1; J: TRBJ2-7; V: TRBV27; size: .; CDR3: CASSTGTGSYEQYF; DNA: TGTGCCAGCAGTACCGGGACAGGGTCCTACGAGCAGTACTTC
length: 13; D: TRBD1; J: TRBJ2-1; V: TRBV12-5; size: .; CDR3: CASDLTGGNEQFF; DNA: TGTGCTAGTGATTTGACAGGGGGCAATGAGCAGTTCTTC
length: 15; D: TRBD1; J: TRBJ1-1; V: TRBV14; size: .; CDR3: CASSYLYRGLTEAFF; DNA: TGTGCCAGCAGCTACCTATACAGGGGGCTCACTGAAGCTTTCTTT
length: 15; D: TRBD2; J: TRBJ2-7; V: TRBV6-5; size: .; CDR3: CASSYAGGTHYEQYF; DNA: TGTGCCAGCAGTTACGCGGGGGGGACCCACTACGAGCAGTACTTC
length: 15; D: .; J: TRBJ2-7; V: TRBV4-3; size: .; CDR3: CASSQVRGPYYEQYF; DNA: TGCGCCAGCAGCCAAGTACGGGGTCCCTATTACGAGCAGTACTTC
length: 15; D: .; J: TRBJ1-1; V: TRBV7-6; size: .; CDR3: CASSLGTHLSTLAFF; DNA: TGTGCCAGCAGCTTAGGTACCCACCTCTCCACTCTAGCTTTCTTT
length: 15; D: .; J: TRBJ2-1; V: TRBV19; size: .; CDR3: CASSSGHLSYNEQFF; DNA: TGTGCCAGTAGTTCGGGACACCTCTCCTACAATGAGCAGTTCTTC
length: 15; D: TRBD1; J: TRBJ2-1; V: TRBV28; size: .; CDR3: CASSFRPTGGDEQFF; DNA: TGTGCCAGCAGCTTTAGGCCGACAGGGGGCGATGAGCAGTTCTTC
length: 14; D: .; J: TRBJ1-2; V: TRBV5-8; size: .; CDR3: CASSPLRGERGYTF; DNA: TGTGCCAGCAGCCCCCTCCGGGGGGAGCGTGGCTACACCTTC
length: 15; D: .; J: TRBJ2-7; V: TRBV13; size: .; CDR3: CASSLSVYGGYEQYF; DNA: TGTGCCAGCAGCTTAAGTGTGTATGGAGGCTACGAGCAGTACTTC
length: 15; D: TRBD1; J: TRBJ2-7; V: TRBV28; size: .; CDR3: CASSPLRDSSYEQYF; DNA: TGTGCCAGCAGCCCACTTCGGGACAGCTCCTACGAGCAGTACTTC
length: 14; D: .; J: TRBJ2-7; V: TRBV27; size: .; CDR3: CTSSFWQGPYEQYF; DNA: TGTACCAGCAGTTTCTGGCAGGGGCCCTACGAGCAGTACTTC
length: 13; D: .; J: TRBJ2-7; V: TRBV28; size: .; CDR3: CASRARGAYEQYF; DNA: TGTGCCAGCAGGGCCAGGGGTGCCTACGAGCAGTACTTC
length: 17; D: TRBD1; J: TRBJ1-2; V: TRBV4-1; size: .; CDR3: CASSQTGTDLRIYGYTF; DNA: TGCGCCAGCAGCCAAACCGGGACAGACCTTCGGATTTATGGCTACACCTTC
length: 13; D: TRBD1; J: TRBJ1-2; V: TRBV28; size: .; CDR3: CASSLETGGGYTF; DNA: TGTGCCAGCAGTTTAGAGACAGGGGGTGGCTACACCTTC
length: 14; D: .; J: TRBJ2-7; V: TRBV30; size: once; CDR3: CAWSGSGLGYEQYF; DNA: TGTGCCTGGAGTGGATCAGGGTTGGGGTACGAGCAGTACTTC
length: 12; D: .; J: TRBJ1-2; V: TRBV29-1; size: .; CDR3: CSVLQGGYGYTF; DNA: TGCAGCGTCCTACAGGGTGGCTATGGCTACACCTTC
length: 15; D: TRBD1; J: TRBJ1-1; V: TRBV25-1; size: .; CDR3: CASSPWTGEDTEAFF; DNA: TGTGCCAGCAGTCCATGGACAGGAGAGGACACTGAAGCTTTCTTT